These 2 T cell receptor beta chains share one sample of origin, sequenced in a study of blood T cell repertoires in COVID-19. Profiling relied on immunoSEQ multiplex PCR, and the TCRdb table lists in-frame clones only, not all of them. The sample consists of 200,000 to 250,000 clones, 83% of them appearing once. Sequenced: peripheral blood. All receptors derive from a woman younger than 45 with COVID-19, enrolled during active disease.

This chain links TRBV12-2 with TRBJ1-3. TRBV12-2 is given as a pseudogene. The CDR3 sequence is 15 residues long. The CDR3 sequence: CASRLGGRVGNTIYF. In DNA, the CDR3 is TGTGCAAGTCGCTTAGGGGGGAGGGTTGGAAACACCATATATTTT.

V usage is TRBV5-4 and J usage is TRBJ2-5; D is uncertain. V lost 4 bases and J lost 3, with 10 bases in between. The V gene's germline CDR1 is SGHNT and CDR2 YYREEE (reference sequence). The CDR3 loop spans 13 amino acids. In DNA form, the CDR3 reads TGTGCCAGCAGCCTGGACGGTGAAGAGACCCAGTACTTC. Residues: CASSLDGEETQYF.